This T cell receptor (beta chain) was identified during a study of identical twins. Germline V CDR1 and CDR2: SGHRS, YFSETQ. V was clipped by 6 bases and J by 0 bases, with 13 bases between them. The CDR3 has 15 amino acids. Study-wide results and limits: Models, which agreed with sharing between unrelated individuals, nonetheless underestimated the out-of-frame TCR alpha sharing seen in monozygotic twins.

A few counts support this clonotype. What it recognizes is unknown. Each cDNA held unique molecular identifiers, and template switching gave it a universal primer site. TCRdb reanalysed the 5' RACE reads using MiXCR and keeps one entry per CDR3 protein. The sample consists of about 700,000 distinct CDR3 sequences, 5.5% to 6.5% of them appearing once. This receptor was obtained from a man between 18 and 35 years old in good health. The chain carries TRBV5-1 and TRBJ2-1; D call uncertain. The sample consisted of naive T cells sorted from blood. Written as DNA, the CDR3 is TGCGCCAGCAACCCTATTGGCGGCTCCTACAATGAGCAGTTCTTC. It translates to CASNPIGGSYNEQFF. The variable domain in full, completed from reference TRBV5-1 and TRBJ2-1, reads KAGVTQTPRYLIKTRGQQVTLSCSPISGHRSVSWYQQTPGQGLQFLFEYFSETQRNKGNFPGRFSGRQFSNSRSEMNVSTLELGDSALYLCASNPIGGSYNEQFFGPGTRLTVL.